This T cell receptor beta chain was found in a study of blood T cell repertoires in COVID-19. J gave up 3 bases and V 0 bases, and 2 bases lay outside the gene matches. The germline V gene has CDR1 LNHDA and CDR2 SQIVND (reference sequence). The CDR3 length is 15 residues. Measured with immunoSEQ multiplex PCR; TCRdb has only the in-frame clones, and not every one. The sample consists of about 330,000 clones, around 87% of them appearing once. The sample taken for sequencing was PBMCs or T cells enriched from blood (not recorded which). This chain connects TRBV19 to TRBJ1-5, with 7 bases fitting TRBD1. The clonotype comes from a woman under 40 who had recovered from COVID-19. CDR3 bases: TGTGCCAGTAGTATAGAACAGGGGTTCAATCAGCCCCAGCATTTT. This encodes CASSIEQGFNQPQHF.